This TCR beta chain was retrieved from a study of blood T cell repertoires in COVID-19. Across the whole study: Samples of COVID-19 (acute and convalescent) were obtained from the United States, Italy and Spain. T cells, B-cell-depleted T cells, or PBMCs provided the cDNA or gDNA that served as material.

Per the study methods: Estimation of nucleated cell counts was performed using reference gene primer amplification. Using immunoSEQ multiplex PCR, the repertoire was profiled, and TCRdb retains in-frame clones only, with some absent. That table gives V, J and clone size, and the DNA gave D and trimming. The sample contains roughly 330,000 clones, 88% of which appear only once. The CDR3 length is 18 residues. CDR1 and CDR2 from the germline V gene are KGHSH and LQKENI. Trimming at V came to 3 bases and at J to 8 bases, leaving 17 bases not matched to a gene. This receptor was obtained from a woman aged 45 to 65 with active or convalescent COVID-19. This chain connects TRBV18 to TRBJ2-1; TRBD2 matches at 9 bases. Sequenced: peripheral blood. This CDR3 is CASSPGLSRLAGIDEQFF. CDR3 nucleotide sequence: TGTGCCAGCTCACCGGGGCTGAGTAGGCTAGCGGGGATTGATGAGCAGTTCTTC.